This is a list of T cell receptor beta chains from one sample in a study of CD4 T cells in relation to SARS-CoV-2 and coronaviruses. No antigen is known for these receptors. Sequencing was performed with immunoSEQ multiplex PCR; in TCRdb, only in-frame clones are kept and a portion is missing. The table includes about 23,000 clones, 76% detected once. What was sequenced was CD4+ T cells from PBMCs, cultured in vitro. The receptors come from a human donor in good health. Both conserved end residues are part of each CDR3.

j_call v_call cdr3_aa
TRBJ2-2 TRBV11-3 CASSRRGPGTGELFF
TRBJ1-6 TRBV18 CASSRGTGNSPLHF
TRBJ2-7 TRBV14 CASSQGYEQYF
TRBJ2-7 TRBV28 CASSFTGPYEQYF
TRBJ1-1 TRBV4-1 CASSQVIAFF
TRBJ2-7 TRBV5-1 CASSLDRARPYEQYF
TRBJ1-1 TRBV19 CASSIEEGAAEAFF
TRBJ2-1 TRBV18 CASSPKGPRQPSSEQFF
TRBJ1-5 TRBV10-3 CAARMASNQPQHF
TRBJ2-2 TRBV7-3 CASSLTSAEFGMRELFF
TRBJ2-2 TRBV6-5 CASRGSGHFGELFF
TRBJ2-1 TRBV24-1 CATSDFRTGSSYNEQFF
TRBJ2-5 TRBV4-1 CASSHGGGGVETQYF
TRBJ1-4 TRBV3-1/TRBV3-2 CASSQEIGARAPEKLFF
TRBJ1-5 TRBV6-2/TRBV6-3 CASSYKNQPQHF
TRBJ2-3 TRBV19 CASSSLAEVTDTQYF
TRBJ2-2 TRBV7-8 CASSYRTGGFTGELFF
TRBJ2-1 TRBV4-2 CASSQRGRGDREYNEQFF
TRBJ2-2 TRBV7-3 CASSFYTGELFF
TRBJ2-7 TRBV7-9 CASSLGQASYEQYF
TRBJ2-1 TRBV15 CATLGRGGRAIDEQFF
TRBJ1-2 TRBV10-3 CAIGQGANYGYTF
TRBJ1-5 TRBV15 CATSIGQGDNQPQHF
TRBJ2-2 TRBV2 CASSRDRGDLFF
TRBJ1-2 TRBV6-5 CAIQEARDRGIYTF
TRBJ1-1 TRBV19 CASSKRGKGTEAFF
TRBJ2-7 TRBV3-1/TRBV3-2 CASSPTRSSYEQYF
TRBJ1-3 TRBV6-5 CASSYRWSSGNTIYF
TRBJ2-7 TRBV20-1 CSANEVVEQYF
TRBJ2-1 TRBV2 CASRGRAARKDNEQFF
TRBJ2-3 TRBV7-8 CASSVTRASDTQYF
TRBJ2-2 TRBV11-3 CASSFLSGPPGELFF
TRBJ1-2 TRBV18 CASSPEGAHYGYTF
TRBJ2-7 TRBV29-1 CSVSRESSYEQYF
TRBJ2-7 TRBV4-1 CASSQGHIGEQYF
TRBJ2-4 TRBV15 CATGYRNIQYF
TRBJ2-4 TRBV20-1 CSASPASNIQYF
TRBJ1-4 TRBV19 CASSDVQGSGEKLFF
TRBJ1-6 TRBV9 CASRTGHSGNSPLHF
TRBJ2-7 TRBV19 CASSTERAPYEQYF
TRBJ1-5 TRBV6-5 CASSYSLNQPQHF
TRBJ1-2 TRBV7-9 CASSAPHPSGGYTF
TRBJ1-6 TRBV7-9 CASSQNSPGSTPLHF
TRBJ2-1 TRBV19 CASSPSSGTSGKNEQFF
TRBJ2-5 TRBV19 CASSPSSTGAGQETQYF
TRBJ2-1 TRBV6-5 CASGLASYNEQFF
TRBJ1-5 TRBV29-1 CSVGSGQVAQPQHF
TRBJ1-1 TRBV5-1 CASQKDRGMNTEAFF
TRBJ1-2 TRBV19 CASMRRNYGYTF
TRBJ1-3 TRBV19 CASSIRSENTIYF
TRBJ2-3 TRBV13 CASSLGRDQGADTQYF
TRBJ2-1 TRBV19 CASSLTGLAYNEQFF
TRBJ2-2 TRBV29-1 CSVVGGGELFF
TRBJ2-5 TRBV7-9 CASSGLLGGSQETQYF
TRBJ2-5 TRBV5-4 CASSLTTFQQETQYF
TRBJ2-6 TRBV27 CASKINRNSGANVLTF
TRBJ2-1 TRBV28 CASPPRIGQTIYNEQFF